Presented here are 9 T cell receptor beta chains from one specimen sequenced in a study of shared clonotypes between healthy human individuals (dated by TCRdb to about 2020). The library was prepared using the immunoSEQ multiplex PCR assay. TCRdb provides this immuneACCESS table in a form limited to in-frame rearrangements. Some clones are lacking; in checked studies, under half of them reflect an unresolved V gene, and why the rest are absent is not known. For this sample there are over 950,000 clones; 60% to 80% appear just once. The ten largest clones take up approximately 0.95% of the sample. Sequencing was performed on memory CD4+ T cells from PBMCs. Interpreted using the paper, the cell subset or site label stands for: CD45RA-negative fraction. The receptors come from a man aged 18 to 35 in good health. Some clones in this sample may be carry-over from other donors' samples.

The chain couples TRBV18 to TRBJ2-3; D remains ambiguous. Trimming removed 1 base from V and 4 bases from J, with 9 bases in between. Germline V CDR1 and CDR2: KGHSH, LQKENI. The CDR3 length is 14 residues. CDR3 DNA sequence: TGTGCCAGCTCACCACAGATGGCCCCAGATACGCAGTATTTT. Translated: CASSPQMAPDTQYF. The entire variable domain, with the rest obtained from reference TRBV18 and TRBJ2-3, is as follows: NAGVMQNPRHLVRRRGQEARLRCSPMKGHSHVYWYRQLPEEGLKFMVYLQKENIIDESGMPKERFSAEFPKEGPSILRIQQVVRGDSAAYFCASSPQMAPDTQYFGPGTRLTVL.

The table lists this clone with many counts. One end of the junction fails to match germline, which may point to a read error. This rearrangement joins TRBV11-2 to TRBJ2-7; D is ambiguous. Germline assignment: CDR1 SGHAT and CDR2 FQNNGV. CDR3 size: 10 residues. In nucleotides, the CDR3 is TGTGCCAGCAGCTTAGTAACGAAGCACTTC. Amino acid sequence: CASSLVTKHF.

The chain is built from TRBV27 and TRBJ2-1; possible D gene TRBD1, 6 bases. CDR1 is MNHEY, CDR2 SMNVEV, per germline (reference sequence). The CDR3 sequence is 15 residues long. V gave up 7 bases and J gave up 3 bases, with 16 bases separating them. CDR3 sequence reads: CASNHDTGYYNEQFF. CDR3 bases: TGTGCCAGCAACCACGATACAGGGTACTACAATGAGCAGTTCTTC.

This clone showed up just a few times. The chain uses TRBV7-3 and TRBJ2-3; D not resolved. Germline CDR1 reads SGHTA; CDR2 reads FQGTGA. The CDR3 covers 13 residues. Trimming removed 2 bases at V and 3 bases at J, with 6 bases between. The CDR3 DNA reads TGTGCCAGCAGCTTAGAACCAACAGATACGCAGTATTTT. It is translated as CASSLEPTDTQYF.

The chain links TRBV14 to TRBJ2-7, with 7 bases identical to TRBD2. Germline trimming cut 1 base from V and 3 bases from J; bases unmatched to any gene: 6. The CDR3 runs 15 residues. From germline, CDR1 is SGHDN and CDR2 FVKESK. The CDR3 loop reads CASSQASGIGYEQYF. The CDR3 DNA sequence: TGTGCCAGCAGCCAAGCCAGCGGGATAGGCTACGAGCAGTACTTC.

This rearrangement joins TRBV30 to TRBJ2-5; possibly TRBD2 for D (5 bases). This CDR3 region has 13 residues. Per the germline V gene, CDR1 is GTSNPN and CDR2 is SVGIG (reference sequence). With 3 bases removed from V and 4 bases from J, the gap between germline ends came to 12 bases. The CDR3 nucleotides are TGTGCCTGGAGCTCGGGAACCCTAGAGACCCAGTACTTC. It yields the protein CAWSSGTLETQYF.

Concerning this clone: Additional DNA sequences in this sample encode the identical CDR3. This chain links TRBV7-7 with TRBJ2-7; 10 bases line up with TRBD1. V gave up 5 bases and J gave up 5 bases; unmatched junction bases: 3. Germline CDR1 is SSHAT and CDR2 is FNYEAQ (reference sequence). This CDR3 has 13 amino acids. The CDR3 protein is CASSRDRGHEQYF. The DNA for the CDR3 is TGTGCCAGCAGCAGGGACAGGGGCCACGAGCAGTACTTC.

The chain carries TRBV5-6 and TRBJ2-3; D might be TRBD1 (5 bases). Trimming removed 2 bases from V and 1 base from J, with 11 bases in between. Germline assignment: CDR1 SGHDT and CDR2 YYEEEE. This CDR3 spans 15 amino acids. CDR3 nucleotide sequence: TGTGCCAGCAGCTTCCGGAGCAGGGGCACAGATACGCAGTATTTT. It specifies CASSFRSRGTDTQYF.

The chain carries TRBV4-1 and TRBJ2-1, with unresolved D. Germline lookup yields CDR1 MGHRA and CDR2 YSYEKL. V shed 0 bases and J shed 5 bases, with 8 bases lying between them. The CDR3 runs to 14 residues. The CDR3 nucleotides read TGCGCCAGCAGCCAAGATTGGGGTGACAATGAGCAGTTCTTC. Translating it yields CASSQDWGDNEQFF.